These 22 T cell receptor beta chains came from one sample sequenced in a study of blood T cell repertoires in COVID-19. Repertoires were generated with immunoSEQ multiplex PCR, while TCRdb's copy carries only in-frame clones and drops some. This table holds approximately 80,000 clones, 82% found once. The sequencing sample was made of peripheral blood. These receptors originate from a human donor in a cohort sampled during active COVID-19.

The genes are TRBV7-9 and TRBJ2-2; TRBD1 is a possible D gene (6 bases). The CDR3 consists of 17 residues. Germline V gene lookup returns CDR1 SEHNR and CDR2 FQNEAQ (reference sequence). V was pared by 2 bases and J by 4 bases, with 17 bases between. Written as DNA, the CDR3 is TGTGCCAGCAGCTTAATTCCCTCCGGACAGTTCACCGGGGAGCTGTTTTTT. Translated: CASSLIPSGQFTGELFF.

This chain joins TRBV7-9 and TRBJ1-2, with D maybe TRBD1 (5 bases). V lost 1 base and J lost 7, with 13 bases in between. This CDR3 comprises 14 residues. Germline V gives CDR1 SEHNR, CDR2 FQNEAQ (reference sequence). CDR3 nucleotides: TGTGCCAGCAGCTTAGAGGGGCAGGTCGGTGGCTACACCTTC. As protein: CASSLEGQVGGYTF.

The chain employs TRBV5-5 and TRBJ2-1; 13 bases agree with TRBD2. There are 16 residues in the CDR3. CDR1 SGHKS and CDR2 YYEKEE come from the germline V gene (reference sequence). V gave up 4 bases and J gave up 8 bases; unmatched junction bases: 9. CDR3: CASSKLAGGSGDEQFF. In DNA, the CDR3 is TGTGCCAGCAGCAAACTAGCGGGGGGGTCCGGCGATGAGCAGTTCTTC.

The V gene is TRBV5-5, the J gene TRBJ2-3; 7 nucleotides line up with TRBD2. Per the germline V gene, CDR1 is SGHKS and CDR2 is YYEKEE (reference sequence). V shed 0 bases, J shed 2 bases, and the junction held 0 bases outside the gene matches. The CDR3 runs 14 residues. The CDR3: CASSLGLATDTQYF. As DNA, the CDR3 is TGTGCCAGCAGCTTGGGACTAGCCACAGATACGCAGTATTTT.

The V and J genes are TRBV6-4 and TRBJ1-5; 9 nucleotides match TRBD1. With 4 bases clipped from V and 5 bases from J, the junction kept 9 bases outside the gene matches. Germline V gene sequence: CDR1 MRHNA, CDR2 SNTAGT. The CDR3 spans 16 residues. CDR3 DNA sequence: TGTGCCAGCAGTGCCGACAGGGGGGTGAGGGATCAGCCCCAGCATTTT. Protein product: CASSADRGVRDQPQHF.

The chain is built from TRBV30 and TRBJ1-1, with 8 nucleotides matching TRBD1. From germline, CDR1 is GTSNPN and CDR2 SVGIG (reference sequence). This CDR3 has 15 amino acids. V shed 2 bases and J 5 bases; nucleotides not matched to a gene: 10. The CDR3 DNA sequence: TGTGCCTGGAGTATCTTCACAGGGGGACGAACTGAAGCTTTCTTT. Protein sequence: CAWSIFTGGRTEAFF. The entire variable domain, with the rest obtained from reference TRBV30 and TRBJ1-1, is as follows: SQTIHQWPATLVQPVGSPLSLECTVEGTSNPNLYWYRQAAGRGLQLLFYSVGIGQISSEVPQNLSASRPQDRQFILSSKKLLLSDSGFYLCAWSIFTGGRTEAFFGQGTRLTVV.

This chain uses TRBV4-1 with TRBJ2-2; the D is unclear. CDR1 is MGHRA and CDR2 is YSYEKL in the germline V gene. This CDR3 region has 15 residues. V lost 3 bases and J lost 6, with 14 bases in between. The CDR3 protein is CASSQGPRRSGELFF. CDR3 DNA sequence: TGCGCCAGCAGCCAGGGCCCCCGGCGATCCGGGGAGCTGTTTTTT.

The rearrangement uses TRBV11-2 and TRBJ1-2; D gene uncertain. V was shortened by 5 bases and J by 4 bases, with 17 bases between the two germline ends. Per germline, CDR1 SGHAT and CDR2 FQNNGV. The CDR3 has 15 residues. The CDR3: CASSPSTAVGYGYTF. In nucleotides, the CDR3 is TGTGCCAGCAGCCCTTCAACAGCAGTGGGCTATGGCTACACCTTC.

The chain is built from TRBV29-1 and TRBJ1-1; 8 bases align to TRBD1. Unmatched junction bases numbered 2, after V lost 7 bases and J lost 1 base. The germline V gene encodes CDR1 SQVTM and CDR2 ANQGSEA. CDR3 length: 12 amino acids. The CDR3 sequence: CSAGTGNTEAFF. The CDR3 bases are TGCAGCGCCGGGACAGGGAACACTGAAGCTTTCTTT.

V and J are TRBV5-1 and TRBJ2-7; D is perhaps TRBD2 (6 bases). Per the germline V gene, CDR1 is SGHRS and CDR2 is YFSETQ. The CDR3 has 13 amino acids. Between the trimmed V and J ends, which lost 5 bases and 5 bases, there was a span of 14 bases. The CDR3 loop reads CASSSGSSDEQYF. CDR3 coding DNA: TGCGCCAGCAGTTCCGGGAGCTCGGACGAGCAGTACTTC.

The rearrangement joins TRBV25-1 to TRBJ2-3; D is possibly TRBD1 (5 bases). The V gene lost 1 base and the J gene lost 4 bases, with 6 bases spanning the gap. Germline V gives CDR1 MGHDK, CDR2 SYGVNS. The CDR3 spans 13 residues. The CDR3 reads CASSEWGPDTQYF. For the CDR3, the DNA is TGTGCCAGCAGTGAATGGGGCCCAGATACGCAGTATTTT. The full variable domain, its missing parts supplied by reference TRBV25-1 and TRBJ2-3, is EADIYQTPRYLVIGTGKKITLECSQTMGHDKMYWYQQDPGMELHLIHYSYGVNSTEKGDLSSESTVSRIRTEHFPLTLESARPSHTSQYLCASSEWGPDTQYFGPGTRLTVL.

The chain combines TRBV4-2 with TRBJ1-2; D unresolved. The length of the CDR3 is 14 residues. Germline assignment: CDR1 LGHNA and CDR2 YNFKEQ. V was shortened by 1 base and J by 3 bases, with 9 bases between the two germline ends. CDR3 sequence: CASSQGRRDYGYTF. CDR3 DNA: TGTGCCAGCAGCCAAGGCAGGAGGGACTATGGCTACACCTTC.

The chain employs TRBV6-5 and TRBJ2-2, with D maybe TRBD2 (6 bases). From germline, CDR1 is MNHEY and CDR2 SVGAGI. The CDR3 is made up of 14 amino acids. Trimming removed 6 bases at V and 5 bases at J, with 13 bases between. The CDR3 nucleotides are TGTGCCAGCAGATTCTCCCGGGGGACCGGGGAGCTGTTTTTT. This gives the protein CASRFSRGTGELFF.

The genes are TRBV5-1 and TRBJ1-1; D is undetermined. V was shortened by 0 bases and J by 2 bases, with 8 bases between the two germline ends. Per the germline V gene, CDR1 is SGHRS and CDR2 is YFSETQ. The CDR3 spans 14 residues. Here the CDR3 DNA reads TGCGCCAGCAGCTTGGAACCGGTTAACACTGAAGCTTTCTTT. The encoded protein is CASSLEPVNTEAFF.

This sequence joins TRBV18 and TRBJ2-3, with 8 bases aligning to TRBD2. After removal of 6 bases from V and 0 bases from J, the junction contained 5 bases not matched to a gene. This CDR3 is 15 amino acids long. Germline assignment: CDR1 KGHSH and CDR2 LQKENI. The CDR3 loop reads CASSLRGGSTDTQYF. CDR3 bases: TGTGCCAGCTCCCTTCGGGGGGGTAGCACAGATACGCAGTATTTT.

The chain combines TRBV30 with TRBJ1-2, with D possibly being TRBD1 (6 bases). Germline V gene data show CDR1 as GTSNPN and CDR2 as SVGIG (reference sequence). The V end was cut by 3 bases, the J end by 8 bases, with 19 bases between. This CDR3 spans 14 amino acids. CDR3 sequence (DNA): TGTGCCTGGAGGGAGGACAGCCAAACGGGGGGCTACACCTTC. This encodes CAWREDSQTGGYTF.

The chain has TRBV15 and TRBJ2-3, with 7 bases lining up with TRBD1. With V trimmed by 4 bases and J by 2 bases, 6 bases remained unmatched. The length of the CDR3 is 15 residues. Germline values: CDR1 LNHNV, CDR2 YYDKDF (reference sequence). CDR3 sequence: CATSIPGTATDTQYF. DNA of the CDR3: TGTGCCACCAGCATCCCAGGGACAGCCACAGATACGCAGTATTTT.

This clone was seen a few times. The chain's CDR3 is CASSLGPQQPQHF. In DNA, the CDR3 is TGCGCCAGCAGCTTGGGGCCCCAACAGCCCCAGCATTTT. This chain joins TRBV5-1 and TRBJ1-5; the D is unclear. Germline V gives CDR1 SGHRS, CDR2 YFSETQ. The germline V and J ends were trimmed by 0 bases and 7 bases, with 8 bases remaining between them. CDR3 size: 13 residues.

This chain links TRBV7-8 with TRBJ2-3; tentative D call: TRBD1 (6 bases). V was clipped by 0 bases and J by 3 bases, with 16 bases between them. Germline values: CDR1 SGHVS, CDR2 FQNEAQ. This CDR3 region has 17 residues. CDR3 nucleotide sequence: TGTGCCAGCAGCTTAGCGCTACCAGGGGAGTTGACAGATACGCAGTATTTT. Protein product: CASSLALPGELTDTQYF.

The chain joins TRBV5-1 to TRBJ1-5, with 9 bases identical to TRBD1. CDR3 length: 16 amino acids. Germline assignment: CDR1 SGHRS and CDR2 YFSETQ. V dropped 4 bases and J dropped 4; count of bases not matched to a gene: 9. The CDR3 sequence: CASSTGTGIGNQPQHF. As DNA, the CDR3 is TGCGCCAGCAGCACGGGGACAGGGATTGGGAATCAGCCCCAGCATTTT.

V and J are TRBV6-5 and TRBJ1-1, with 8 bases lining up with TRBD1. The CDR3 runs to 11 residues. Germline V gene data show CDR1 as MNHEY and CDR2 as SVGAGI. With V trimmed by 8 bases and J by 4 bases, 0 bases remained unmatched. CDR3 in amino acids: CASQGATEAFF. DNA for the CDR3: TGTGCCAGCCAGGGGGCCACTGAAGCTTTCTTT.

This chain joins TRBV3-1 (or the pseudogene TRBV3-2) and TRBJ2-5, with TRBD2 identical over 13 bases. Trimming took 4 bases from V and 2 from J; bases not matched to a gene: 4. Looked up from germline, CDR1 is LGHDT and CDR2 is YNNKEL (reference sequence). CDR3 length equals 16 residues. CDR3 bases: TGTGCCAGCAGCCGCCGACTAGCGGGGGGTCAAGAGACCCAGTACTTC. Amino acid sequence: CASSRRLAGGQETQYF.